Listed here are 18 T cell receptor beta chains from one sample, sequenced in a study of T cell responses to AZD1222 COVID-19 vaccine. Sequencing was performed with immunoSEQ multiplex PCR; in TCRdb, only in-frame clones are kept and a portion is missing. The table has 150,000 to 200,000 clones, under 95% seen once. The specimen comprised peripheral blood, sampled 28 days after the second AZD1222 dose. The receptors derive from an adult who received the AZD1222 COVID-19 vaccine.

V usage is TRBV18 and J usage is TRBJ1-1; no firm D call. With 4 bases removed from V and 5 bases from J, the gap between germline ends came to 11 bases. This CDR3 is 13 amino acids long. CDR1 KGHSH and CDR2 LQKENI come from the germline V gene. The CDR3 bases are TGTGCCAGCTCACACGCGAAGAGGACTGAAGCTTTCTTT. This codes for CASSHAKRTEAFF.

This sequence joins TRBV24-1 and TRBJ2-3; maybe TRBD1 (5 bases). The CDR3 spans 16 residues. Trimming took 6 bases from V and 2 from J, leaving 17 bases between them. The germline CDR1 and CDR2 sequences are KGHDR and SFDVKD. The DNA of the CDR3 is TGTGCCACCAGTCGAACCCAGGGCTCATACACAGATACGCAGTATTTT. It specifies CATSRTQGSYTDTQYF.

V gene TRBV7-9 combines with J gene TRBJ1-6, with D unresolved. V lost 2 bases, J lost 6 bases, and 17 bases lay in between. The CDR3 consists of 17 residues. The V gene's germline CDR1 is SEHNR and CDR2 FQNEAQ (reference sequence). The CDR3 nucleotides are TGTGCCAGCAGCTTAACCGACATAGAAGGTGGTAATTCACCCCTCCACTTT. This sequence encodes CASSLTDIEGGNSPLHF.

In the case of this clone: Relative to the germline gene, one junction end is altered; a read error may explain this. V gene TRBV28 combines with J gene TRBJ2-7, with 8 bases matching TRBD2. The CDR3 contains 14 residues. The germline gives CDR1 MDHEN, CDR2 SYDVKM. The chain's CDR3 is CASSFLPGGTPPDF. CDR3 bases: TGTGCCAGCAGTTTCCTCCCGGGAGGGACACCCCCGGACTTC.

This clone was picked up a small number of times. This same CDR3 is encoded by further DNA sequences in the sample. The CDR3: CATSRDLNQPQHF. CDR3 in DNA: TGTGCCACCAGCAGAGACCTAAATCAGCCCCAGCATTTT. The V call is TRBV15, the J call TRBJ1-5; no clear D. Trimming removed 0 bases at V and 4 bases at J, with 4 bases between. This CDR3 spans 13 amino acids. Germline V gene sequence: CDR1 LNHNV, CDR2 YYDKDF (reference sequence).

V and J are TRBV27 and TRBJ2-7; 8 bases match TRBD2. The germline CDR1 and CDR2 sequences are MNHEY and SMNVEV (reference sequence). CDR3 length: 14 amino acids. J was trimmed by 4 bases and V by 5 bases; bases with no gene match: 7. The CDR3 sequence is CASSRGTSLYEQYF. The CDR3 DNA follows: TGTGCCAGCAGTCGAGGGACTAGTTTATACGAGCAGTACTTC.

This chain uses TRBV10-3 with TRBJ2-3; 12 bases agree with TRBD2. The CDR3 has 17 residues. Unmatched junction bases numbered 15, after V lost 5 bases and J lost 9 bases. Germline V gene sequence: CDR1 ENHRY, CDR2 SYGVKD. Written as DNA, the CDR3 is TGTGCCATCAGTTCGGGACTAGCGGGCCCTTTTAAAGAAACGCAGTATTTT. This codes for CAISSGLAGPFKETQYF.

The rearrangement joins TRBV6-1 to TRBJ2-7; D uncertain. Germline V gene sequence: CDR1 MNHNS, CDR2 SASEGT. Trimming shortened V by 2 bases and J by 5 bases, and 10 bases separated the two germline ends. The CDR3 loop spans 13 amino acids. In nucleotides, the CDR3 is TGTGCCAGCAGTGAACCGACTGATAACGAGCAGTACTTC. This sequence encodes CASSEPTDNEQYF.

The chain uses TRBV19 and TRBJ1-4, with D possibly matching TRBD1 (6 bases). CDR1 LNHDA and CDR2 SQIVND come from the germline V gene (reference sequence). The CDR3 runs to 15 residues. V gave up 6 bases and J gave up 2 bases, with 13 bases separating them. CDR3 DNA: TGTGCCAGTAGGGCAAGGGGGAGTACTAATGAAAAACTGTTTTTT. Protein sequence: CASRARGSTNEKLFF. Full variable domain (outside the CDR3, taken from reference TRBV19 and TRBJ1-4): DGGITQSPKYLFRKEGQNVTLSCEQNLNHDAMYWYRQDPGQGLRLIYYSQIVNDFQKGDIAEGYSVSREKKESFPLTVTSAQKNPTAFYLCASRARGSTNEKLFFGSGTQLSVL.

At least ten counts were recorded for this clone. The gene calls are TRBV4-1 and TRBJ2-2, with 9 nucleotides matching TRBD1. The CDR3 totals 18 residues. Germline-derived CDR1 and CDR2 are MGHRA and YSYEKL. Losses at the gene ends were 8 bases for V and 6 bases for J; bases not matched to a gene: 19. Here the CDR3 reads CASFPLSPGQGGAGELFF. CDR3 nucleotides: TGCGCCAGCTTTCCCCTTTCGCCGGGACAGGGAGGGGCCGGGGAGCTGTTTTTT.

The chain combines TRBV25-1 with TRBJ1-1; D gene unclear. This CDR3 spans 12 amino acids. The V end was cut by 6 bases, the J end by 4 bases, with 9 bases between. CDR1 MGHDK and CDR2 SYGVNS come from the germline V gene. This CDR3 reads CASSSTPTEAFF. Here the CDR3 DNA reads TGTGCCAGCAGCTCTACCCCCACTGAAGCTTTCTTT.

The V and J genes are TRBV7-9 and TRBJ1-6; 7 bases map to TRBD1. V trimming: 2 bases; J trimming: 5 bases; junction bases outside the gene matches: 6. CDR3 size: 16 residues. CDR1 and CDR2 from the germline V gene are SEHNR and FQNEAQ (reference sequence). CDR3 region: CASSLTLGTDNSPLHF. Written as DNA, the CDR3 is TGTGCCAGCAGCTTAACCCTCGGGACAGATAATTCACCCCTCCACTTT.

V gene TRBV7-3 combines with J gene TRBJ2-1; D is uncertain. The germline CDR1 and CDR2 sequences are SGHTA and FQGTGA. The ends were cut back, 3 bases at V and 9 bases at J, with 12 bases in the middle. This CDR3 region has 13 residues. The CDR3 here is CASSLNVLGEQFF. CDR3 nucleotides: TGTGCCAGCAGCTTGAACGTCCTCGGTGAGCAGTTCTTC.

The chain joins TRBV20-1 to TRBJ2-1; tentative D call: TRBD2 (5 bases). The length of the CDR3 is 11 residues. CDR1 is DFQATT, CDR2 SNEGSKA, per germline (reference sequence). Trimming cost V 6 bases and J 9 bases, with 12 bases left between them. As DNA, the CDR3 is TGCAGTGCCAAACTAGTTAGTGAGCAGTTCTTC. This translates into CSAKLVSEQFF.

The rearrangement joins TRBV6-5 to TRBJ1-3; D is unresolved. V shed 9 bases and J shed 4 bases, with 10 bases lying between them. This CDR3 is 12 amino acids long. Germline-derived CDR1 and CDR2 are MNHEY and SVGAGI. The CDR3 DNA reads TGTGCCAGTCGCTTGCCGGGAAACACCATATATTTT. This translates into CASRLPGNTIYF.

CDR3 protein: CASSQGQGGYGYTF. DNA of the CDR3: TGTGCCAGCAGCCAGGGACAGGGGGGCTATGGCTACACCTTC. The chain links TRBV4-2 to TRBJ1-2; 11 nucleotides line up with TRBD1. Trimming cost V 3 bases and J 4 bases; bases outside gene matches: 1. Germline V gene data show CDR1 as LGHNA and CDR2 as YNFKEQ. This CDR3 has 14 residues.

The V call is TRBV5-6, the J call TRBJ2-1, with D perhaps TRBD1 (6 bases). Germline CDR1 is SGHDT and CDR2 is YYEEEE. This CDR3 comprises 15 residues. V was trimmed by 0 bases and J by 7 bases, leaving 14 bases between them. For the CDR3, the DNA is TGTGCCAGCAGCTTGGAGGCAGGGGAAAGGAATGAGCAGTTCTTC. This codes for CASSLEAGERNEQFF.

This clone appeared a single time. V usage is TRBV7-9 and J usage is TRBJ2-7; D gene uncertain. The CDR3 consists of 12 residues. Germline V gene data show CDR1 as SEHNR and CDR2 as FQNEAQ (reference sequence). V lost 4 bases and J 7 bases, leaving 11 bases between the germline ends. The CDR3 sequence: CASSSLVEEQYF. DNA of the CDR3: TGTGCCAGCAGCTCCCTGGTTGAAGAGCAGTACTTC. The variable domain in full, completed from reference TRBV7-9 and TRBJ2-7, reads DTGVSQNPRHKITKRGQNVTFRCDPISEHNRLYWYRQTLGQGPEFLTYFQNEAQLEKSRLLSDRFSAERPKGSFSTLEIQRTEQGDSAMYLCASSSLVEEQYFGPGTRLTVT.